This T cell receptor beta chain was sequenced during a study of human T cells and chemical hapten exposure. Notes on the study in general: With DPC sensitization, TCRs exceeding 1 in 1000 frequency showed no change. All donors were alopecia patients, so their immunity may differ from that of healthy people.

In the authors' methods: The number of TCRs in each sample had a median of 95,638 and spanned roughly 23,224 to 700,000. MiXCR was run by TCRdb on the RACE reads, yielding one entry per CDR3 protein. It is TCRdb's table, rather than the study itself, that gives the V and J calls and clone size. The sample includes about 84,000 distinct CDR3 sequences, approximately 10% of them seen just once. In regard to this clonotype: The target antigen is unknown.

Germline V gene sequence: CDR1 DFQATT, CDR2 SNEGSKA (reference sequence). CDR3 length equals 15 residues. V dropped 0 bases and J dropped 6 bases, with 15 bases sitting between them. As for time point: patch test 3, about 24 weeks after DPC sensitization. The treatment is: therapeutic diphenylcyclopropenone sensitization with weekly scalp DPC. The specimen was whole blood, collected in connection with sensitization to the hapten diphenylcyclopropenone (DPC). The clonotype originates from a woman aged 45-59 years with alopecia areata. Some clones in this sample may be carry-over from other donors' samples. This chain connects TRBV20-1 to TRBJ2-1; D perhaps matches TRBD2 (6 bases). The CDR3 region has the DNA TGCAGTGCTAGAGATTTACCGGGGGTCGGCAATGAGCAGTTCTTC. Translation: CSARDLPGVGNEQFF.